This T cell receptor (beta chain) was identified during a study of vaccination effects on CD4 cells after COVID-19. About the research overall: Post-vaccination samples were obtained at early and late time points from three convalescent patients.

Peptide-pool stimulation followed by sequencing identified expanded antigen-specific CD4+ clonotypes in the ViraFEST assay. Investigators separated out CD4+ T cells once approximately 10 days of culture had passed. The person had PCR-confirmed SARS-CoV-2 infection between March and December 2020. All study participants received two doses of BNT162b2 or mRNA-1273 vaccine. Every well got over 1.5 million PBMC, which were grown with about 9.9 IU/ml IL-2 and about 9.5 ug/ml peptides. V lost 7 bases to trimming and J lost 10 bases, with 16 bases between them. CDR3 length equals 12 residues. As for this clone: Its antigen remains unknown.

TCRdb keeps only in-frame clones here, not all; method: immunoSEQ multiplex PCR. The sample shows about 14,000 clones, around 80% of them seen only once. This receptor was taken from a human donor who had a prior SARS-CoV-2 infection. This chain links TRBV12-3 or TRBV12-4 with TRBJ1-1, with D perhaps TRBD1 (6 bases). Material: CD4+ T cells from PBMCs cultured with SARS-CoV-2 spike peptides, obtained after COVID-19 vaccination. CDR3: CASTPRTAGAFF. The DNA for the CDR3 is TGTGCCAGCACCCCGAGGACAGCCGGAGCTTTCTTT.